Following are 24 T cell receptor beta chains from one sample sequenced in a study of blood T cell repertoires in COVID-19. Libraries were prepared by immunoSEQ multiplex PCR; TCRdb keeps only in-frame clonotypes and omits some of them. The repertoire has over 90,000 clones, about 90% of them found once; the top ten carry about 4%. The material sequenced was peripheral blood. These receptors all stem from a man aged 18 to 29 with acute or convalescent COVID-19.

The CDR3 spells CASSLGFGRRWGTEAFF. The CDR3 DNA reads as TGTGCCAGCAGCTTAGGATTCGGGAGACGCTGGGGAACTGAAGCTTTCTTT. The rearrangement joins TRBV11-2 to TRBJ1-1; D is uncertain. V was shortened by 1 base and J by 5 bases, with 20 bases between the two germline ends. CDR3 length: 17 residues. From germline, CDR1 is SGHAT and CDR2 FQNNGV.

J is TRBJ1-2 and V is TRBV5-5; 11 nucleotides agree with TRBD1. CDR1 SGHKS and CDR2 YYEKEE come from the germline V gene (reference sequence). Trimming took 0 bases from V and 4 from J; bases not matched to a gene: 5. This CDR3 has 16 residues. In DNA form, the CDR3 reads TGTGCCAGCAGCTTGGCGGACAGGGGGCAGGGCTATGGCTACACCTTC. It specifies CASSLADRGQGYGYTF.

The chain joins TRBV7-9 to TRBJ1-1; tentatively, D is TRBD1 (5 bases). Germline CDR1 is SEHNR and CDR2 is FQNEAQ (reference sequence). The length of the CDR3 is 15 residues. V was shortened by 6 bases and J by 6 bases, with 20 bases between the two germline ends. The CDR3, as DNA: TGTGCCAGCAGTTCCCCGGGACTGGTCCGGGCTGAAGCTTTCTTT. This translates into CASSSPGLVRAEAFF.

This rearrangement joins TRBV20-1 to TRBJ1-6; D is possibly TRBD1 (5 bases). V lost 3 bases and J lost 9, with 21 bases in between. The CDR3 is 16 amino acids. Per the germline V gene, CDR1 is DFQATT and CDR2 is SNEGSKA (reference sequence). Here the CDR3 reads CSASPDRRPPVSPLHF. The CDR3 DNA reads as TGCAGTGCTAGTCCCGACAGACGGCCGCCGGTTTCACCCCTCCACTTT.

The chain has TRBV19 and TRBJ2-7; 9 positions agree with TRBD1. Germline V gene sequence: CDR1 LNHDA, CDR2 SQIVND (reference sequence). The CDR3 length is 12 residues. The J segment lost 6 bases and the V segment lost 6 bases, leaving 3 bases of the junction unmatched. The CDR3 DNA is TGTGCCAGTAGACAGGGGGCTGGCGAGCAGTACTTC. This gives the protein CASRQGAGEQYF.

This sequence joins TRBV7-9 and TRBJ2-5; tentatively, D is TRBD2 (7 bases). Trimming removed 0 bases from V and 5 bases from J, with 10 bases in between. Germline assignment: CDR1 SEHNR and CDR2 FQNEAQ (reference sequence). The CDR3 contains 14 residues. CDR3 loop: CASSLAGGPETQYF. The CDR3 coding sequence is TGTGCCAGCAGCTTAGCCGGGGGGCCGGAGACCCAGTACTTC.

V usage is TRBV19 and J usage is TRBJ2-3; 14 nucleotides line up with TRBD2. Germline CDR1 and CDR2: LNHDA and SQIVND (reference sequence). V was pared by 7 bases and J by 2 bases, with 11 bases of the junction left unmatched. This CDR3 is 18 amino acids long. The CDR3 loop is CASNRGTSGSFSTDTQYF. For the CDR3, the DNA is TGTGCCAGTAACCGGGGGACTAGCGGGAGCTTTTCCACAGATACGCAGTATTTT.

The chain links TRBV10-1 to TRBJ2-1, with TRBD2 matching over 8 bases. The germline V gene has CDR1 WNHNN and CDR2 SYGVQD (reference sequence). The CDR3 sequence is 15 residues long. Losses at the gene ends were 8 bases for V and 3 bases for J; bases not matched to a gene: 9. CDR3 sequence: CASAPGLGDYNEQFF. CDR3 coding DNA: TGCGCCAGCGCCCCGGGACTAGGGGACTACAATGAGCAGTTCTTC.

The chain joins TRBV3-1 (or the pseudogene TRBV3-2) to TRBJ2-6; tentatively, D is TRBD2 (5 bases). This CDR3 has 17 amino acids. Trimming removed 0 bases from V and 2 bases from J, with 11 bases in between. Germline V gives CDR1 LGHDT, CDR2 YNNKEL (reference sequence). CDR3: CASSQDGLRPGANVLTF. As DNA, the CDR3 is TGTGCCAGCAGCCAAGATGGACTTCGACCTGGGGCCAACGTCCTGACTTTC.

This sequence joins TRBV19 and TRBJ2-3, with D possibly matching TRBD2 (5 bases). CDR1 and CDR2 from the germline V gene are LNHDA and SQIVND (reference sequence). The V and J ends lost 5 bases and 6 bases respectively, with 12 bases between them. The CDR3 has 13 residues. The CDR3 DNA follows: TGTGCCAGTAGTTGGGGAGAGGGTGATACGCAGTATTTT. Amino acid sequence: CASSWGEGDTQYF.

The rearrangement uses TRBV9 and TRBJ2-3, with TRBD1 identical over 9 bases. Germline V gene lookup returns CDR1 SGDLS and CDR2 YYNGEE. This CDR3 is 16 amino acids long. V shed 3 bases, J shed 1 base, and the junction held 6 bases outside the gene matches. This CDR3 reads CASSDRQGEGTDTQYF. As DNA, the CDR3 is TGTGCCAGCAGCGATCGACAGGGGGAGGGCACAGATACGCAGTATTTT.

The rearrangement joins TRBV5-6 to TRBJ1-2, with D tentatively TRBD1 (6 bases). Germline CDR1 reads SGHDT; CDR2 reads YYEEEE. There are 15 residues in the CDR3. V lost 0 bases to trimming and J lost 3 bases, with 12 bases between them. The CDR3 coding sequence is TGTGCCAGCAGCTTGGCCGAGGGGGAATACTATGGCTACACCTTC. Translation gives CASSLAEGEYYGYTF.

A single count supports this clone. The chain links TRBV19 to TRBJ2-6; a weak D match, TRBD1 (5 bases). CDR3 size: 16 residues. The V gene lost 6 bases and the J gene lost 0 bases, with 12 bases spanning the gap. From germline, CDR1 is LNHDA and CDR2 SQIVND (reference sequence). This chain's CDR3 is CASSDTGYSGANVLTF. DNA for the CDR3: TGTGCCAGTAGCGATACAGGATACTCTGGGGCCAACGTCCTGACTTTC.

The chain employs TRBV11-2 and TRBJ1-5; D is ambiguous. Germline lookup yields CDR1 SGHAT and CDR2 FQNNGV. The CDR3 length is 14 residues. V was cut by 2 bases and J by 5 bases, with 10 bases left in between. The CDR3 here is CASSLSLVDQPQHF. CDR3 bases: TGTGCCAGCAGCTTATCCCTTGTTGATCAGCCCCAGCATTTT. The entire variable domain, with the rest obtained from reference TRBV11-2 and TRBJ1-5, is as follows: EAGVAQSPRYKIIEKRQSVAFWCNPISGHATLYWYQQILGQGPKLLIQFQNNGVVDDSQLPKDRFSAERLKGVDSTLKIQPAKLEDSAVYLCASSLSLVDQPQHFGDGTRLSIL.

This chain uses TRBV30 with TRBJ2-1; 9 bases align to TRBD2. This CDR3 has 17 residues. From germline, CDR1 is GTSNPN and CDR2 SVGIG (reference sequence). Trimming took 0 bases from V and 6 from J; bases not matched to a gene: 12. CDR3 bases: TGTGCCTGGAGTGTACTAGGTTGGCGGGGGGGAATCAATGAGCAGTTCTTC. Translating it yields CAWSVLGWRGGINEQFF.

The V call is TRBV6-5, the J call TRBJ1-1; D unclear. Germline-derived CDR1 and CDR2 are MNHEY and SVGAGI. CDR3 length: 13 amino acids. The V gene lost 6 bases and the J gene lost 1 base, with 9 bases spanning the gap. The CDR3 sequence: CASRRQSNTEAFF. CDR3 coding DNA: TGTGCCAGCAGGCGCCAATCGAACACTGAAGCTTTCTTT.

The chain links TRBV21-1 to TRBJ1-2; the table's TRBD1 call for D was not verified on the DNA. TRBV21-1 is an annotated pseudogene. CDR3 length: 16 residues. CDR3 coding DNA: TGTGCCAGCAGTCTACAAAGAAAGGGGCGACGCTATGGCTACACCTTC. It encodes CASSLQRKGRRYGYTF.

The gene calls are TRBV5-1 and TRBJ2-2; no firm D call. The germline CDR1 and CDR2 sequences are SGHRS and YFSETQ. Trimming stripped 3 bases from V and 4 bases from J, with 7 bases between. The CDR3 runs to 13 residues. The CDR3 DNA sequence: TGCGCCAGCAGCTCCCATCCCACCGGGGAGCTGTTTTTT. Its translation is CASSSHPTGELFF.

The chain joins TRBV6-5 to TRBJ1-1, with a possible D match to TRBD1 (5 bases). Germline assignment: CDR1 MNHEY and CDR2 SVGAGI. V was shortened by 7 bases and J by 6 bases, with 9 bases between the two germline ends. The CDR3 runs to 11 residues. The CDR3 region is CASTQGSEAFF. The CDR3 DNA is TGTGCCAGCACTCAGGGCTCTGAAGCTTTCTTT.

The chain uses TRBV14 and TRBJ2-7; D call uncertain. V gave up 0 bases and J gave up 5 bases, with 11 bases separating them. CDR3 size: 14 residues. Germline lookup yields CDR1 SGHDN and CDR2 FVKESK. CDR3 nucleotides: TGTGCCAGCAGCCAAGAATCCCTAGAACACGAGCAGTACTTC. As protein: CASSQESLEHEQYF.

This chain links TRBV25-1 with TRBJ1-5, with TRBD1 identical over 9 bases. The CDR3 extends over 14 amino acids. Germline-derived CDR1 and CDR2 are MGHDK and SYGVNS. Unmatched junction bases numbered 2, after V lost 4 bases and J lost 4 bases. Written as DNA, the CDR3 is TGTGCCAGCAGTGGGGACAGGGAAAATCAGCCCCAGCATTTT. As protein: CASSGDRENQPQHF.

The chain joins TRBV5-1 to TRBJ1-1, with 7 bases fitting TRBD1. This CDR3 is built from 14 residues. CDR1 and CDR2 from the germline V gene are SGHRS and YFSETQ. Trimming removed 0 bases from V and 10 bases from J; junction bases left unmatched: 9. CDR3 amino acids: CASSLGQGTIRAFF. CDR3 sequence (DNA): TGCGCCAGCAGCTTGGGACAGGGAACCATCCGAGCTTTCTTT. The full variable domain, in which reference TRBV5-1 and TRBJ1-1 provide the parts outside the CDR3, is KAGVTQTPRYLIKTRGQQVTLSCSPISGHRSVSWYQQTPGQGLQFLFEYFSETQRNKGNFPGRFSGRQFSNSRSEMNVSTLELGDSALYLCASSLGQGTIRAFFGQGTRLTVV.

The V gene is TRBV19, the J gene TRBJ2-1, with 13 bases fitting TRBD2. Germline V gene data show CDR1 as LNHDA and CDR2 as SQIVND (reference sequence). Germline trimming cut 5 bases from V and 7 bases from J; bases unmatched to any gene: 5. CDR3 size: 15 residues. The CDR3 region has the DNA TGTGCCAGTAGTTTACTAGCGGGAGGGCCGAATGAGCAGTTCTTC. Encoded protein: CASSLLAGGPNEQFF.

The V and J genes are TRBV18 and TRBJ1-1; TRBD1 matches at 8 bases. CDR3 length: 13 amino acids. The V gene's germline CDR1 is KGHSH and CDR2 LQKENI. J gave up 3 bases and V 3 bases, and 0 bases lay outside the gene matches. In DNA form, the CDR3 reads TGTGCCAGCTCACCGGACAGGGACACTGAAGCTTTCTTT. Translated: CASSPDRDTEAFF. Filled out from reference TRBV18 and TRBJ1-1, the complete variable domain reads NAGVMQNPRHLVRRRGQEARLRCSPMKGHSHVYWYRQLPEEGLKFMVYLQKENIIDESGMPKERFSAEFPKEGPSILRIQQVVRGDSAAYFCASSPDRDTEAFFGQGTRLTVV.